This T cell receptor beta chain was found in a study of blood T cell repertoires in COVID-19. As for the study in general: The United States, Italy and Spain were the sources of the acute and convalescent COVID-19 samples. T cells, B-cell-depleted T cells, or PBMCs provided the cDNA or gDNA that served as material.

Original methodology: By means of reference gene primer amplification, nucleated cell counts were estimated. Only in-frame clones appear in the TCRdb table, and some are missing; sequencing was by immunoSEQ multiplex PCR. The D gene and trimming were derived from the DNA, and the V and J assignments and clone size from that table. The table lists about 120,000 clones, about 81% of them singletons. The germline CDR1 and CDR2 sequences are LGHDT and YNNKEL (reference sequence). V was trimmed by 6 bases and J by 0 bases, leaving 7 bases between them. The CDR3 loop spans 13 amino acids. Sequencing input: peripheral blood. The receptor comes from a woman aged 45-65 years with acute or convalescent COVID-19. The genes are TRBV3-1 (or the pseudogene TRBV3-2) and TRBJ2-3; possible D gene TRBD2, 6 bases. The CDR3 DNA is TGTGCCAGCAGACGGGGGAGCACAGATACGCAGTATTTT. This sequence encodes CASRRGSTDTQYF.